The clone carrying this TCR beta chain came up many times. What it binds is unknown. This CDR3 has 13 residues. Trimming took 5 bases from V and 6 from J, leaving 11 bases between them. Germline CDR1 is SGHTA and CDR2 is FQGTGA. Researchers amplified the TCR beta CDR3 regions from RNA transcripts. When the TCR CDR3 underwent first-round RT-PCR, the HTBI primer set was used. A single record per CDR3 protein comes from TCRdb applying MiXCR to the multiplex PCR reads. The table lists about 840,000 distinct CDR3 sequences, around 38% of them singletons. The data originate from a study of T cells in Graves' hyperthyroidism and ophthalmopathy. Study-wide background: Sampling of peripheral blood happened at initial diagnosis, prior to any treatment.

Newly diagnosed hyperthyroidism patients aged 18 to 65 years had disease lasting under 2 months. The study based diagnoses on clinical symptoms, serum thyroxine and TRAb, thyroid ultrasound and orbital computed tomography. The study's findings and limits: Stable hyperthyroidism was separated from ophthalmopathy by a model based on 13 V-J features.

The chain employs TRBV7-3 and TRBJ1-5, with D perhaps TRBD1 (5 bases). The sample was blood. This TCR came from a man between 18 and 29 years old with Graves' hyperthyroidism. The CDR3 bases are TGTGCCAGCAGCGCGCAGGGTAGTCAGCCCCAGCATTTT. It specifies CASSAQGSQPQHF. The full variable domain, in which reference TRBV7-3 and TRBJ1-5 provide the parts outside the CDR3, is GAGVSQTPSNKVTEKGKYVELRCDPISGHTALYWYRQSLGQGPEFLIYFQGTGAADDSGLPNDRFFAVRPEGSVSTLKIQRTERGDSAVYLCASSAQGSQPQHFGDGTRLSIL.